This T cell receptor (beta chain) is from a study of T cell responses to AZD1222 COVID-19 vaccine. General study results and limits: The study found Spike-specific TCR breadth and depth rose after two AZD1222 doses.

Details on this clone: Its antigen is still unknown.

The V gene's germline CDR1 is KGHSH and CDR2 LQKENI. V was pared by 6 bases and J by 10 bases, with 12 bases between. The CDR3 spans 12 residues. Only in-frame clones appear in the TCRdb table, and some are missing; sequencing was by immunoSEQ multiplex PCR. The repertoire consists of some 150,000 clones, with 90% occurring once and the leading ten covering under 4%. The chain joins TRBV18 to TRBJ2-2; perhaps TRBD1 as D (6 bases). This TCR was recovered from an adult who received the AZD1222 COVID-19 vaccine. The specimen was peripheral blood, collected 28 days after the second AZD1222 dose. CDR3 region: CASSPKGEELFF. The DNA of the CDR3 is TGTGCCAGCTCGCCTAAGGGGGAGGAGCTGTTTTTT.